This T cell receptor (beta chain) was captured in a study of regulatory T cells in long-lasting Graves disease. The germline V gene has CDR1 DFQATT and CDR2 SNEGSKA (reference sequence). The CDR3 loop spans 16 amino acids. The V gene end was trimmed by 6 bases and the J gene end by 4 bases; junction bases not matched to a gene: 11. Time point indicated: newly diagnosed GD, antithyroid drugs for less than 3 months. From RNA extracted from PBMCs, the TCR library was made. Xi'an, China, was home to the endocrinology department that provided patients. On this clonotype itself: Its antigen is unidentified.

Overall study findings and caveats: Comparison showed that persistent patients shared more public clonotypes (2,741) than new patients (around 1,000). Persistent cases of Graves' showed reduced TCR diversity relative to newly diagnosed patients.

iRepertoire HTBI primers and Arm-PCR of CDR3 regions built TCR beta libraries. TCRdb reanalysed the multiplex PCR reads using MiXCR and keeps one entry per CDR3 protein. The profile covers approximately 470,000 distinct CDR3 sequences, with about 16% appearing a single time and 12% taken by the ten largest. The data also belong to a second study, concerning T cells in Graves' hyperthyroidism and ophthalmopathy. That publication notes: Also found in blood were most expanded thyroid clonotypes above 0.001.

The sequence derives from a man aged 35 to 55 with Graves disease. This rearrangement joins TRBV20-1 to TRBJ1-4, with TRBD1 identical over 10 bases. Sequencing used peripheral blood mononuclear cells (PBMCs), obtained at new diagnosis, from a patient treated with antithyroid drugs. The DNA for the CDR3 is TGCAGTGCCCGGGGGGACAGGGGCACCCTTAATGAAAAACTGTTTTTT. Translated, it gives CSARGDRGTLNEKLFF.